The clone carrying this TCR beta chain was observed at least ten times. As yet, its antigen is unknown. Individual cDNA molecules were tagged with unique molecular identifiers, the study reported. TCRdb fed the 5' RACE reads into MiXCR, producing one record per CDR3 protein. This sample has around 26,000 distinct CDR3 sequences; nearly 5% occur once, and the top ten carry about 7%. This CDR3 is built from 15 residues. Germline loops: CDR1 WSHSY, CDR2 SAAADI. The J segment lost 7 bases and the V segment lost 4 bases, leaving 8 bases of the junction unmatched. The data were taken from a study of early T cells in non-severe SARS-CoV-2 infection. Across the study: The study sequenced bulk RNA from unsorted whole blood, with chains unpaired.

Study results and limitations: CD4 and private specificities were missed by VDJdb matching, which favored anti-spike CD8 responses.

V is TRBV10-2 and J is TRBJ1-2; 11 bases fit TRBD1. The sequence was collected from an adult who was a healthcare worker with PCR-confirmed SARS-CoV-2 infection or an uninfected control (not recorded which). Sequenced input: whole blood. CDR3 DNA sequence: TGCGCCAGCAGTGTCTCCGGGACAGGGGGGAGTGGCTACACCTTC. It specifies CASSVSGTGGSGYTF.